What follows describes a single TCR beta chain. Its antigen target is currently unknown. One base away there is no much larger clone; base qualities are not given. The library came from the immunoSEQ multiplex PCR assay. Rearranged TCR beta chain sequences were amplified with the hsTCRB Kit following the manufacturer's protocol. An Illumina MiSeq was used to sequence the TCRB libraries. The authors' analysis ran thus. The kit vendor's proprietary platform handled demultiplexing, trimming and gene mapping. Sourced from immuneACCESS, this table was stored by TCRdb with only in-frame sequences that have V and J called. A share of the clones is absent; for the studies checked, an unresolved V gene accounts for under half, and the remainder has no known explanation. The DNA gave D and trimming, while V, J and clone size come from that table. The sample table holds tens of thousands of clones, of which 79% were seen once. The ten biggest clones cover roughly 8% of the sample.

This specimen belongs to a study of a mutant IDH1 vaccine in newly diagnosed glioma (dated by TCRdb to about 2021). Broadly, across the study: Eight vaccinations were administered to patients in weeks 1, 3, 5, 7, 11, 15, 19 and 23, corresponding to visits V03 through V10. Vaccination started 4-6 weeks after radiotherapy alone, or was given together with temozolomide cycles in the groups whose treatment included chemotherapy. Of the roughly 32 patients who were treated, around 62% were male and roughly 38% were female, and the mean age was roughly 40 years. Prior to enrollment, standard therapy consisting of radiotherapy alone, temozolomide alone, or radiochemotherapy with temozolomide had been administered to patients, with the combination being received by most patients. Six visits were used for peripheral blood collection: V03 (baseline), V05, V07, V10, V12 and V13. Longitudinal TCRB deep sequencing was performed for roughly 25 treated patients wherever samples were available for exploratory analyses.

CDR1 and CDR2 are read off the germline V gene as SGHRS and YFSETQ. V drops 4 bases and J drops 6 bases, leaving 25 bases in between. From cysteine to phenylalanine, the CDR3 is 17 amino acids long. Only CDR3 DNA remains: 51 bases, in frame from the first base. Broad study findings and their caveats: Pseudoprogression appeared unrelated to alterations in the top peripheral T cell clonotypes detected by TCRB sequencing. It was noted by the authors that analyses of patient blood samples could not be reproduced owing to sample limitations. PBMC samples for TCRB deep sequencing were selected based on availability. Immune responses induced by the vaccine were seen in more than 85% of patients across multiple MHC alleles.

Sample time point, as interpreted from the label and publication: week 11, during vaccination. A 20-mer mutant IDH1 peptide at 300 micrograms in Montanide made up each vaccine dose, which was injected subcutaneously together with topical imiquimod. All donors had newly diagnosed IDH1-mutant astrocytomas of WHO grade 3 or 4 that showed loss of nuclear ATRX. The samples were drawn from NOA16, a multicentre, single-arm, open-label phase I trial in Germany that tested a mutant IDH1 peptide vaccine in humans for the first time. Genomic DNA for TCRB sequencing was extracted from EDTA blood using the DNeasy Blood and Tissue Kit.

The V and J segments used are TRBV5-1 and TRBJ1-1; a tentative D match to TRBD1 spans 5 bases. The sequence was obtained from a man in his forties with glioma. The sequenced sample was PBMCs, obtained from a glioma patient whose treatment included an IDH1 peptide vaccine. The CDR3 amino acid sequence is: CASSTSGTPGLMSEAFF. The DNA sequence is as follows: TGCGCCAGCAGCACCTCCGGGACGCCGGGACTTATGTCTGAAGCTTTCTTT.